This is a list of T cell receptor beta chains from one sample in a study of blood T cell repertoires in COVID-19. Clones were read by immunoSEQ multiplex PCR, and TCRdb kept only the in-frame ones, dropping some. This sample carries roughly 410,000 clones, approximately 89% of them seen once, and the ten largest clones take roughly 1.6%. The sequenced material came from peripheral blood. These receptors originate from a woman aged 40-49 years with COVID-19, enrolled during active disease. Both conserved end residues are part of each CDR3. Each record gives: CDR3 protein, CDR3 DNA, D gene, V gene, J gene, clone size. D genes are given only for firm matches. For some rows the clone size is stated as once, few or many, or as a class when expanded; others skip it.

cdr3_aa: CASSFTGYYGYTF
cdr3_nt: TGTGCCAGCAGCTTCACAGGGTACTATGGCTACACCTTC
d_call: .
v_call: TRBV7-2
j_call: TRBJ1-2
clone_size: .

cdr3_aa: CASSPGQGWGSPLHF
cdr3_nt: TGTGCCAGCAGCCCGGGACAGGGGTGGGGTTCACCCCTCCACTTT
d_call: TRBD1
v_call: TRBV7-2
j_call: TRBJ1-6
clone_size: many

cdr3_aa: CASSPPGTIPTTEAFF
cdr3_nt: TGTGCCAGCAGTCCCCCGGGGACAATCCCTACGACTGAAGCTTTCTTT
d_call: .
v_call: TRBV28
j_call: TRBJ1-1
clone_size: .

cdr3_aa: CASSPRDRDQPQHF
cdr3_nt: TGTGCCAGCTCACCCAGGGACAGGGATCAGCCCCAGCATTTT
d_call: TRBD1
v_call: TRBV18
j_call: TRBJ1-5
clone_size: .

cdr3_aa: CASTRRQAGNTEAFF
cdr3_nt: TGTGCCAGCACCCGGCGACAGGCCGGGAACACTGAAGCTTTCTTT
d_call: .
v_call: TRBV19
j_call: TRBJ1-1
clone_size: .

cdr3_aa: CASSLWLQAYNSPLHF
cdr3_nt: TGTGCCAGCAGTTTATGGTTGCAGGCCTATAATTCACCCCTCCACTTT
d_call: .
v_call: TRBV27
j_call: TRBJ1-6
clone_size: .

cdr3_aa: CASSLLFPYEQYF
cdr3_nt: TGTGCCAGCAGTTTACTCTTCCCGTACGAGCAGTACTTC
d_call: .
v_call: TRBV27
j_call: TRBJ2-7
clone_size: .

cdr3_aa: CSVATGGNNSPLHF
cdr3_nt: TGCAGCGTCGCTACGGGTGGTAATAATTCACCCCTCCACTTT
d_call: .
v_call: TRBV29-1
j_call: TRBJ1-6
clone_size: .

cdr3_aa: CASSQTTGLNNEQFF
cdr3_nt: TGCGCCAGCAGCCAGACGACAGGCCTAAACAATGAGCAGTTCTTC
d_call: .
v_call: TRBV4-3
j_call: TRBJ2-1
clone_size: .

cdr3_aa: CASSQTSGGVDEQFF
cdr3_nt: TGTGCCAGCAGCCAGACTAGCGGGGGGGTCGATGAGCAGTTCTTC
d_call: TRBD2
v_call: TRBV6-4
j_call: TRBJ2-1
clone_size: .

cdr3_aa: CASRQGSGAEAFF
cdr3_nt: TGTGCCAGCAGACAGGGGTCGGGTGCTGAAGCTTTCTTT
d_call: TRBD1
v_call: TRBV2
j_call: TRBJ1-1
clone_size: .

cdr3_aa: CASSLDPPGNTGELFF
cdr3_nt: TGTGCCAGCAGCTTAGACCCCCCCGGTAACACCGGGGAGCTGTTTTTT
d_call: .
v_call: TRBV7-2
j_call: TRBJ2-2
clone_size: .

cdr3_aa: CAISGNRGNAEAFF
cdr3_nt: TGTGCCATCAGTGGAAACCGGGGGAACGCTGAAGCTTTCTTT
d_call: .
v_call: TRBV10-3
j_call: TRBJ1-1
clone_size: .

cdr3_aa: CASSTQPGGRELFF
cdr3_nt: TGTGCCAGTAGTACTCAACCCGGGGGTCGGGAGCTGTTTTTT
d_call: .
v_call: TRBV19
j_call: TRBJ2-2
clone_size: .

cdr3_aa: CASSFAGNTEAFF
cdr3_nt: TGTGCCAGCAGCTTTGCAGGGAACACTGAAGCTTTCTTT
d_call: .
v_call: TRBV5-4
j_call: TRBJ1-1
clone_size: once

cdr3_aa: CASSITGTGNTIYF
cdr3_nt: TGTGCCAGCAGCATCACAGGGACTGGAAACACCATATATTTT
d_call: .
v_call: TRBV7-8
j_call: TRBJ1-3
clone_size: few

cdr3_aa: CAWSPRGAGKLFF
cdr3_nt: TGTGCCTGGAGTCCTAGGGGCGCCGGAAAACTGTTTTTT
d_call: .
v_call: TRBV30
j_call: TRBJ1-4
clone_size: .

cdr3_aa: CASTEPRDTQYF
cdr3_nt: TGTGCCAGCACCGAACCTAGGGATACGCAGTATTTT
d_call: .
v_call: TRBV28
j_call: TRBJ2-3
clone_size: .

cdr3_aa: CASSLGGGQPQHF
cdr3_nt: TGTGCCAGCAGTCTAGGGGGCGGTCAGCCCCAGCATTTT
d_call: TRBD1
v_call: TRBV12-3/TRBV12-4
j_call: TRBJ1-5
clone_size: .

cdr3_aa: CASSPRWQAGPDTQYF
cdr3_nt: TGTGCCAGCAGCCCCCGATGGCAGGCCGGCCCAGATACGCAGTATTTT
d_call: .
v_call: TRBV9
j_call: TRBJ2-3
clone_size: .

cdr3_aa: CASSQVGGRPQHF
cdr3_nt: TGTGCCAGCAGCCAAGTGGGGGGGAGACCCCAGCATTTT
d_call: .
v_call: TRBV3-1/TRBV3-2
j_call: TRBJ1-5
clone_size: .

cdr3_aa: CASSPEGQTPGDEAFF
cdr3_nt: TGCGCCAGCAGCCCCGAGGGACAGACTCCCGGCGATGAAGCTTTCTTT
d_call: TRBD1
v_call: TRBV5-1
j_call: TRBJ1-1
clone_size: .

cdr3_aa: CAISEARGGPGIEQFF
cdr3_nt: TGTGCCATCAGTGAGGCTAGGGGGGGGCCAGGAATTGAGCAGTTCTTC
d_call: .
v_call: TRBV10-3
j_call: TRBJ2-1
clone_size: .

cdr3_aa: CASSWGAYQPQHF
cdr3_nt: TGTGCCAGTAGCTGGGGAGCCTATCAGCCCCAGCATTTT
d_call: .
v_call: TRBV19
j_call: TRBJ1-5
clone_size: .

cdr3_aa: CASSQRDRGTYGYTF
cdr3_nt: TGTGCCAGCTCACAGAGGGACAGGGGGACATATGGCTACACCTTC
d_call: TRBD1
v_call: TRBV18
j_call: TRBJ1-2
clone_size: .

cdr3_aa: CASSQTLASGDEKLFF
cdr3_nt: TGCGCCAGCAGTCAAACCCTCGCTTCGGGGGATGAAAAACTGTTTTTT
d_call: .
v_call: TRBV23-1
j_call: TRBJ1-4
clone_size: .

cdr3_aa: CASSSGTFNQPQHF
cdr3_nt: TGTGCCAGCAGTTCCGGGACATTCAATCAGCCCCAGCATTTT
d_call: .
v_call: TRBV6-5
j_call: TRBJ1-5
clone_size: .

cdr3_aa: CASSHRPQQRVDTQYF
cdr3_nt: TGTGCCAGCAGCCACCGACCCCAGCAGCGGGTAGATACGCAGTATTTT
d_call: .
v_call: TRBV7-8
j_call: TRBJ2-3
clone_size: .

cdr3_aa: CASSRGPLNTEAFF
cdr3_nt: TGTGCCAGCAGTAGGGGCCCATTGAACACTGAAGCTTTCTTT
d_call: .
v_call: TRBV6-5
j_call: TRBJ1-1
clone_size: .

cdr3_aa: CSASKLNTEAFF
cdr3_nt: TGCAGTGCTAGTAAGCTGAACACTGAAGCTTTCTTT
d_call: .
v_call: TRBV20-1
j_call: TRBJ1-1
clone_size: .

cdr3_aa: CAISDRGNTEAFF
cdr3_nt: TGTGCCATCAGTGATCGGGGGAACACTGAAGCTTTCTTT
d_call: .
v_call: TRBV10-3
j_call: TRBJ1-1
clone_size: .

cdr3_aa: CASSLDKSRGHNGYTF
cdr3_nt: TGCGCCAGCAGCTTGGACAAGTCCAGGGGGCATAACGGCTACACCTTC
d_call: TRBD1
v_call: TRBV5-1
j_call: TRBJ1-2
clone_size: .

cdr3_aa: CSVQQGPPTEAFF
cdr3_nt: TGCAGCGTACAACAGGGACCCCCGACTGAAGCTTTCTTT
d_call: .
v_call: TRBV29-1
j_call: TRBJ1-1
clone_size: .

cdr3_aa: CASRALEGSKSPLHF
cdr3_nt: TGTGCCAGCAGGGCGTTGGAGGGGTCGAAATCACCCCTCCACTTT
d_call: .
v_call: TRBV7-8
j_call: TRBJ1-6
clone_size: .

cdr3_aa: CASSLTWQHEAFF
cdr3_nt: TGTGCCAGCAGTTTAACCTGGCAACATGAAGCTTTCTTT
d_call: .
v_call: TRBV27
j_call: TRBJ1-1
clone_size: .

cdr3_aa: CASSPQGAGSNQPQHF
cdr3_nt: TGTGCCAGCTCACCGCAGGGGGCGGGGAGCAATCAGCCCCAGCATTTT
d_call: TRBD1
v_call: TRBV18
j_call: TRBJ1-5
clone_size: .

cdr3_aa: CASSIGYGEVFTQPQHF
cdr3_nt: TGTGCCAGTAGTATAGGGTACGGGGAAGTTTTTACCCAGCCCCAGCATTTT
d_call: .
v_call: TRBV19
j_call: TRBJ1-5
clone_size: .

cdr3_aa: CATSRGKGANYGYTF
cdr3_nt: TGTGCCACCAGCAGGGGGAAGGGGGCAAACTATGGCTACACCTTC
d_call: TRBD1
v_call: TRBV15
j_call: TRBJ1-2
clone_size: .

cdr3_aa: CASTFTATNYGYTF
cdr3_nt: TGTGCCAGTACCTTCACAGCTACTAACTATGGCTACACCTTC
d_call: .
v_call: TRBV19
j_call: TRBJ1-2
clone_size: .

cdr3_aa: CASRSGLDGYTF
cdr3_nt: TGTGCCAGCAGGTCAGGGCTTGATGGCTACACCTTC
d_call: .
v_call: TRBV12-3/TRBV12-4
j_call: TRBJ1-2
clone_size: .

cdr3_aa: CASSAGTGGVYEQYF
cdr3_nt: TGTGCCAGTAGCGCCGGGACAGGGGGAGTCTACGAGCAGTACTTC
d_call: TRBD1
v_call: TRBV19
j_call: TRBJ2-7
clone_size: .

cdr3_aa: CASSQAFSSNSPLHF
cdr3_nt: TGTGCCAGCAGCCAAGCCTTCTCCTCTAACTCACCCCTCCACTTT
d_call: .
v_call: TRBV4-2
j_call: TRBJ1-6
clone_size: .

cdr3_aa: CASGQGLKTEAFF
cdr3_nt: TGTGCCAGCGGACAGGGGTTAAAGACTGAAGCTTTCTTT
d_call: TRBD1
v_call: TRBV28
j_call: TRBJ1-1
clone_size: .

cdr3_aa: CASTGGLLIWEQFF
cdr3_nt: TGTGCCAGTACTGGTGGACTACTAATTTGGGAGCAGTTCTTC
d_call: .
v_call: TRBV7-2
j_call: TRBJ2-1
clone_size: .

cdr3_aa: CASSDFIPGDIDNQPQHF
cdr3_nt: TGCGCCAGCAGTGACTTTATCCCGGGGGATATCGACAATCAGCCCCAGCATTTT
d_call: .
v_call: TRBV10-2
j_call: TRBJ1-5
clone_size: .

cdr3_aa: CASSQVGLALNTEAFF
cdr3_nt: TGTGCCAGCAGCCAAGTGGGTCTAGCCCTGAACACTGAAGCTTTCTTT
d_call: .
v_call: TRBV3-1/TRBV3-2
j_call: TRBJ1-1
clone_size: .

cdr3_aa: CASSYEAGGNVQPQHF
cdr3_nt: TGTGCCAGCAGTTACGAGGCAGGGGGCAACGTTCAGCCCCAGCATTTT
d_call: TRBD1
v_call: TRBV6-6
j_call: TRBJ1-5
clone_size: .

cdr3_aa: CASRTGGAGGGYTF
cdr3_nt: TGTGCCAGCAGGACAGGGGGCGCCGGGGGTGGCTACACCTTC
d_call: TRBD1
v_call: TRBV6-5
j_call: TRBJ1-2
clone_size: .

cdr3_aa: CASRGAGWGTEAFF
cdr3_nt: TGTGCCAGCAGGGGGGCAGGGTGGGGCACTGAAGCTTTCTTT
d_call: .
v_call: TRBV27
j_call: TRBJ1-1
clone_size: .

cdr3_aa: CASSLARDRAHEQYF
cdr3_nt: TGCGCCAGCAGCTTGGCCCGGGACAGGGCCCACGAGCAGTACTTC
d_call: TRBD1
v_call: TRBV5-1
j_call: TRBJ2-7
clone_size: .

cdr3_aa: CASPEDLNTEAFF
cdr3_nt: TGTGCCAGCCCCGAGGATTTGAACACTGAAGCTTTCTTT
d_call: .
v_call: TRBV2
j_call: TRBJ1-1
clone_size: .

cdr3_aa: CSARDRGAAFF
cdr3_nt: TGCAGTGCTAGAGATCGGGGTGCGGCGTTCTTC
d_call: .
v_call: TRBV20-1
j_call: TRBJ2-7
clone_size: .